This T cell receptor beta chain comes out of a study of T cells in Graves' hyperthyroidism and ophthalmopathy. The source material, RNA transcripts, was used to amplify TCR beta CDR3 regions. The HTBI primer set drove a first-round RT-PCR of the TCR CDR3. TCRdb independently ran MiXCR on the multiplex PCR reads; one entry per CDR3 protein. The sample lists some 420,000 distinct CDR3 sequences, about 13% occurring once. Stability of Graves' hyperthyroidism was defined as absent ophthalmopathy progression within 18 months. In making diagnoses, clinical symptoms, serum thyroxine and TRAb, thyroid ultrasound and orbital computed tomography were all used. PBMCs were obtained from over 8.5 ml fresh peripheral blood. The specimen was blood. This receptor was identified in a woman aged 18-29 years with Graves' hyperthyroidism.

The CDR3 loop is CASSYSGSGSFYEQYF. CDR3 nucleotides: TGTGCCAGCAGTTACTCAGGCAGCGGGAGTTTCTACGAGCAGTACTTC. The chain links TRBV6-2 or TRBV6-3 to TRBJ2-7, with 8 nucleotides matching TRBD2. V shed 0 bases and J 3 bases; nucleotides not matched to a gene: 7. The CDR3 runs to 16 residues. Germline V lookup: CDR1 MNHEY, CDR2 SVGEGT.